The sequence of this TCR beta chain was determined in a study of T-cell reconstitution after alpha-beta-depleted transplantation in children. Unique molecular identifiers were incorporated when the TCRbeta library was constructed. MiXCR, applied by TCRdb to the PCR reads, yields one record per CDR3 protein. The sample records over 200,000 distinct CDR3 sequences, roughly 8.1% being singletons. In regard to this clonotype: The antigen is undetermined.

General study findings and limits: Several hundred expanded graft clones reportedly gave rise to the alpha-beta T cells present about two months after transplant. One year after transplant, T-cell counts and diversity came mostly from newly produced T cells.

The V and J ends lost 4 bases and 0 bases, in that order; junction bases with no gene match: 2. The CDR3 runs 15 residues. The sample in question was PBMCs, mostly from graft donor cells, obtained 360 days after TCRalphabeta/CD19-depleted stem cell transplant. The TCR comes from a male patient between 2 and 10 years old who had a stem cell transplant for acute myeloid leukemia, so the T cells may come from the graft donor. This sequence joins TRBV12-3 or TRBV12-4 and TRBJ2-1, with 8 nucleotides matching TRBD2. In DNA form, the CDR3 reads TGTGCCAGCAGTTCCGGGACTAGCTCCTACAATGAGCAGTTCTTC. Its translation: CASSSGTSSYNEQFF.